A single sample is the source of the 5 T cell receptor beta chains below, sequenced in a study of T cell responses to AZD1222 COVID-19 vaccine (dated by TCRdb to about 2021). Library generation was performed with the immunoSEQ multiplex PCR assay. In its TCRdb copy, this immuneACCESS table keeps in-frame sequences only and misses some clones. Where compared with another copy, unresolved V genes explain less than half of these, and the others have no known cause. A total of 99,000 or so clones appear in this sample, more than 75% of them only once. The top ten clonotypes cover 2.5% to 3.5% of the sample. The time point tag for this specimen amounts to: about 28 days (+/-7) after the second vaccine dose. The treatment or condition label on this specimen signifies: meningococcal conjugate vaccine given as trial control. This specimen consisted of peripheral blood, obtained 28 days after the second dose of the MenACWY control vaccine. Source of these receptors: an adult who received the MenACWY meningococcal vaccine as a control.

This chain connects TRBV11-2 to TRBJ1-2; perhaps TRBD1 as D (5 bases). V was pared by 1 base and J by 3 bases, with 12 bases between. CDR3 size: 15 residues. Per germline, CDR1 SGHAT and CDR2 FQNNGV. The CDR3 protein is CASSLGQGPYYGYTF. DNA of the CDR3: TGTGCCAGCAGCTTAGGTCAGGGCCCCTACTATGGCTACACCTTC.

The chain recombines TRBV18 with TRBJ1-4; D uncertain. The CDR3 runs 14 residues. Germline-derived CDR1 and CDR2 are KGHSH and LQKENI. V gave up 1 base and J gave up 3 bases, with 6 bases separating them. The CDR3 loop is CASSPRAANEKLFF. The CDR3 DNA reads TGTGCCAGCTCACCACGGGCGGCTAATGAAAAACTGTTTTTT.

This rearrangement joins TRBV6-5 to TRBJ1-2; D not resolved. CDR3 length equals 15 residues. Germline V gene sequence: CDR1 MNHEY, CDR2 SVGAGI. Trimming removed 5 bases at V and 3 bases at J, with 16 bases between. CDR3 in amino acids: CASSPFRGLDYGYTF. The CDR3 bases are TGTGCCAGCAGTCCCTTTAGAGGGTTGGACTATGGCTACACCTTC.

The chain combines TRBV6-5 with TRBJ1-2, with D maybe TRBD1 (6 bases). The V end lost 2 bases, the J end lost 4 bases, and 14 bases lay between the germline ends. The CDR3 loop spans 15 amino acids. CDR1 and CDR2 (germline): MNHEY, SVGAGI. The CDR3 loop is CASSYGAQGTYGYTF. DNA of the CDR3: TGTGCCAGCAGTTACGGGGCACAGGGAACCTATGGCTACACCTTC.

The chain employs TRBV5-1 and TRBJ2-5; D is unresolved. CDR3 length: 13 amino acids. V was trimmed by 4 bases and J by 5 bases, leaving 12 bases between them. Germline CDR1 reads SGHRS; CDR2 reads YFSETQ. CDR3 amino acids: CASSLELRETQYF. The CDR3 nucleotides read TGCGCCAGCAGCCTGGAGCTTCGGGAGACCCAGTACTTC. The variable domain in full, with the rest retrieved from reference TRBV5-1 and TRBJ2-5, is KAGVTQTPRYLIKTRGQQVTLSCSPISGHRSVSWYQQTPGQGLQFLFEYFSETQRNKGNFPGRFSGRQFSNSRSEMNVSTLELGDSALYLCASSLELRETQYFGPGTRLLVL.